Detailed here is one TCR beta chain. What it recognizes is unknown. V gave up 4 bases and J gave up 3 bases; unmatched junction bases: 8. The CDR3 sequence is 16 residues long. These data belong to a study of cytomegalovirus exposure and HLA in healthy donors. Study-level background: Sequencing of 150 million to 200 million T cells in an earlier analysis found under 120 million unique TCR beta sequences. Around 80 million unique TCRs from HLA-typed donors were held in an early data release.

Study observations and caveats: Rare TCR sequences dominated, though some public TCRs recurred in many donors. The likely explanation for a cluster of highly shared sequence variants was sequencing artifact.

The PCR made use of 60 Vbeta and 13 Jbeta primers. Using immunoSEQ multiplex PCR, the repertoire was profiled, and TCRdb retains in-frame clones only, with some absent. The sample consists of under 200,000 clones, about 75% of them appearing once. Sequencing input: PBMCs. This rearrangement joins TRBV23-1 to TRBJ2-5; 10 bases fit TRBD1. TRBV23-1 qualifies as an ORF whose function is uncertain. This receptor was obtained from a male donor in good health and CMV-seronegative. The CDR3: CASSPTDRGGKETQYF. CDR3 sequence (DNA): TGCGCCAGCAGTCCAACGGACAGGGGGGGGAAAGAGACCCAGTACTTC.